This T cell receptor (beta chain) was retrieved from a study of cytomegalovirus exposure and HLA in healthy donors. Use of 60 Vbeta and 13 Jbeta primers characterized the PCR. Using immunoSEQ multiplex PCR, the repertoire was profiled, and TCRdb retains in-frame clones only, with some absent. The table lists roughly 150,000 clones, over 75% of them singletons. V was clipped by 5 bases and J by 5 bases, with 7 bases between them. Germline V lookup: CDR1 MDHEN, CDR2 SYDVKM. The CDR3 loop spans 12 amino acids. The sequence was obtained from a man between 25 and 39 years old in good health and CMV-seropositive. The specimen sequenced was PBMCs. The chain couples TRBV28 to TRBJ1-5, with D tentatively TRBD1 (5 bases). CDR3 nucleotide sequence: TGTGCCAGCAGTCCGGGGGATCAGCCCCAGCATTTT. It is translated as CASSPGDQPQHF.